Shown below are 24 T cell receptor beta chains from a single sample sequenced in a study of cytomegalovirus exposure and HLA in healthy donors. The PCR employed 60 Vbeta primers together with 13 Jbeta primers. The table came from immunoSEQ multiplex PCR; TCRdb's copy has only in-frame clones and leaves some out. The table lists 150,000 or so clones, 74% of them singletons. Sequencing used PBMCs. Receptors originate from a man aged 18 to 29 in good health and CMV-seropositive.

Worth noting for this clone: Its ends do not fully match the called genes, so a read error is possible. Written as DNA, the CDR3 is TGTGCCAGCAGTACCGACAGGGTACGGAACTTC. Its protein product is CASSTDRVRNF. The chain recombines TRBV28 with TRBJ2-7, with 7 bases identical to TRBD1. The germline CDR1 and CDR2 sequences are MDHEN and SYDVKM. The CDR3 is made up of 11 amino acids. Using reference TRBV28 and TRBJ2-7 for the parts outside the CDR3, the full variable domain is DVKVTQSSRYLVKRTGEKVFLECVQDMDHENMFWYRQDPGLGLRLIYFSYDVKMKEKGDIPEGYSVSREKKERFSLILESASTNQTSMYLCASSTDRVRNFGPGTRLTVT.

This clone was observed once. The chain links TRBV7-9 to TRBJ2-1, with 7 bases matching TRBD2. V lost 5 bases to trimming and J lost 2 bases; unmatched junction nucleotides: 6. The length of the CDR3 is 15 residues. The germline V gene has CDR1 SEHNR and CDR2 FQNEAQ (reference sequence). CDR3 nucleotide sequence: TGTGCCAGCAGCCCACGCGGGGGTCCCTACAATGAGCAGTTCTTC. Translating gives CASSPRGGPYNEQFF.

The chain carries TRBV28 and TRBJ2-2, with TRBD1 matching 8 bases. The CDR3 sequence is 14 residues long. V shed 8 bases, J shed 15 bases, and the junction held 17 bases outside the gene matches. The germline V gene has CDR1 MDHEN and CDR2 SYDVKM. CDR3 sequence (DNA): TGTGCCAGCCACTCGGCCGGAGACAGGGGTTATTTGTTTTTT. It translates to CASHSAGDRGYLFF.

The chain combines TRBV5-4 with TRBJ1-1, with D possibly matching TRBD1 (5 bases). V gave up 1 base and J gave up 1 base, with 14 bases separating them. CDR3 length: 16 amino acids. CDR1 and CDR2 from the germline V gene are SGHNT and YYREEE (reference sequence). CDR3 loop: CASSLTAGGANTEAFF. CDR3 DNA sequence: TGTGCCAGCAGCTTGACGGCCGGGGGAGCGAACACTGAAGCTTTCTTT.

The chain has TRBV30 and TRBJ1-4; no definite D call. V lost 1 base and J lost 6, with 15 bases in between. Germline lookup yields CDR1 GTSNPN and CDR2 SVGIG (reference sequence). The length of the CDR3 is 15 residues. The CDR3 loop is CAWSEAAAGHEKLFF. In DNA form, the CDR3 reads TGTGCCTGGAGTGAAGCGGCGGCAGGCCATGAAAAACTGTTTTTT.

The rearrangement uses TRBV28 and TRBJ2-3, with 7 bases fitting TRBD2. CDR3 size: 14 residues. The J segment lost 5 bases and the V segment lost 5 bases, leaving 7 bases of the junction unmatched. Germline CDR1 MDHEN, CDR2 SYDVKM. CDR3 protein: CASSPGVAGDTQYF. DNA for the CDR3: TGTGCCAGCAGTCCCGGGGTAGCGGGAGATACGCAGTATTTT.

The rearrangement uses TRBV4-1 and TRBJ1-1; TRBD1 agrees at 9 bases. Germline loops: CDR1 MGHRA, CDR2 YSYEKL. The CDR3 is 19 amino acids. J lost 1 base, V lost 3 bases, and 15 bases had no gene match. CDR3 bases: TGCGCCAGCAGCCACAGAAATCAGGACAGGGGTACATGGAACACTGAAGCTTTCTTT. This sequence encodes CASSHRNQDRGTWNTEAFF.

This clone is termed medium-sized. V and J are TRBV5-4 and TRBJ2-7, with 13 bases lining up with TRBD2. CDR3 size: 14 residues. The V gene's germline CDR1 is SGHNT and CDR2 YYREEE (reference sequence). V dropped 5 bases and J dropped 5; count of bases not matched to a gene: 4. The CDR3 sequence: CASRTSGRPHEQYF. CDR3 sequence (DNA): TGTGCCAGCAGGACTAGCGGGAGGCCCCACGAGCAGTACTTC.

This rearrangement joins TRBV6-1 to TRBJ2-1; 10 positions agree with TRBD2. The CDR3 is made up of 16 amino acids. Per the germline V gene, CDR1 is MNHNS and CDR2 is SASEGT. The ends lost 2 bases at V and 3 bases at J; junction bases unmatched: 4. The CDR3 reads CASSETSGEFYNEQFF. CDR3 nucleotides: TGTGCCAGCAGTGAAACTAGCGGGGAATTCTACAATGAGCAGTTCTTC.

V gene TRBV18 combines with J gene TRBJ2-2; TRBD1 agrees at 10 bases. V shed 3 bases and J 7 bases; nucleotides not matched to a gene: 8. CDR3 length: 16 amino acids. Germline assignment: CDR1 KGHSH and CDR2 LQKENI. CDR3 region: CASSPRQGAPGGELFF. The CDR3 DNA follows: TGTGCCAGCTCACCGAGACAGGGGGCGCCGGGCGGGGAGCTGTTTTTT.

The chain has TRBV6-1 and TRBJ2-2; 9 bases are a match to TRBD1. CDR3 size: 14 residues. Unmatched junction bases numbered 8, after V lost 6 bases and J lost 9 bases. Germline loops: CDR1 MNHNS, CDR2 SASEGT. CDR3 bases: TGTGCCAGCAGGCCGGGACAGGGCCACCGGGAGCTGTTTTTT. Encoded protein: CASRPGQGHRELFF.

The rearrangement joins TRBV7-6 to TRBJ2-1, with TRBD2 identical over 14 bases. Looked up from germline, CDR1 is SGHVS and CDR2 is FNYEAQ. The V and J ends lost 5 bases and 3 bases, in that order; junction bases with no gene match: 9. The CDR3 covers 18 residues. In DNA form, the CDR3 reads TGTGCCAGCAGCCCGGGACTAGCGGGGGAAGTTCGCTACAATGAGCAGTTCTTC. It specifies CASSPGLAGEVRYNEQFF.

V usage is TRBV18 and J usage is TRBJ2-5; no clear D. The V gene lost 3 bases and the J gene lost 3 bases, with 11 bases spanning the gap. This CDR3 is built from 14 residues. CDR1 is KGHSH and CDR2 is LQKENI in the germline V gene. The CDR3 sequence: CASSPVTREETQYF. The CDR3 bases are TGTGCCAGCTCACCCGTGACACGAGAAGAGACCCAGTACTTC.

This clone was observed a few times. The rearrangement uses TRBV11-2 and TRBJ2-5; TRBD1 might be the D (5 bases). V was cut by 4 bases and J by 5 bases, with 17 bases left in between. This CDR3 has 15 amino acids. Germline-derived CDR1 and CDR2 are SGHAT and FQNNGV. CDR3 sequence reads: CASSSGAGGPETQYF. For the CDR3, the DNA is TGTGCCAGCAGCTCTGGGGCCGGTGGACCCGAGACCCAGTACTTC. The variable domain in full, with the rest retrieved from reference TRBV11-2 and TRBJ2-5, is EAGVAQSPRYKIIEKRQSVAFWCNPISGHATLYWYQQILGQGPKLLIQFQNNGVVDDSQLPKDRFSAERLKGVDSTLKIQPAKLEDSAVYLCASSSGAGGPETQYFGPGTRLLVL.

V gene TRBV6-5 combines with J gene TRBJ2-7; the D gene is possibly TRBD1 (6 bases). From germline, CDR1 is MNHEY and CDR2 SVGAGI. V lost 2 bases, J lost 4 bases, and 9 bases lay in between. The CDR3 length is 13 residues. In DNA, the CDR3 is TGTGCCAGCAGTTACCAGGGGACGTACGAGCAGTACTTC. Encoded protein: CASSYQGTYEQYF.

The V and J genes are TRBV2 and TRBJ1-1, with D uncertain. The CDR3 consists of 16 residues. CDR1 is SNHLY, CDR2 FYNNEI, per germline. Trimming left V 8 bases short and J 0 bases short, with 19 bases between. The CDR3 spells CASGSIDNLMNTEAFF. DNA of the CDR3: TGTGCCAGCGGCAGCATCGACAACCTTATGAACACTGAAGCTTTCTTT.

The gene calls are TRBV6-4 and TRBJ2-6; no reliable D call. Per germline, CDR1 MRHNA and CDR2 SNTAGT. The V and J ends lost 7 bases and 0 bases respectively, with 4 bases between them. There are 13 residues in the CDR3. The CDR3 spells CASTSSGANVLTF. The CDR3 coding sequence is TGTGCCAGCACCAGCTCTGGGGCCAACGTCCTGACTTTC.

V gene TRBV2 combines with J gene TRBJ2-5; TRBD2 matches at 7 bases. The CDR3 has 15 residues. V dropped 2 bases and J dropped 5; count of bases not matched to a gene: 8. CDR1 is SNHLY and CDR2 is FYNNEI in the germline V gene. The CDR3 DNA sequence: TGTGCCAGCAGTGAATCCTCGCGGGAGTGGGAGACCCAGTACTTC. Translation gives CASSESSREWETQYF.

The chain carries TRBV2 and TRBJ2-3, with 10 bases lining up with TRBD1. The germline V gene has CDR1 SNHLY and CDR2 FYNNEI. J gave up 5 bases and V 3 bases, and 5 bases lay outside the gene matches. This CDR3 region has 15 residues. CDR3 bases: TGTGCCAGCAGTGACCTCGGGACAGGGGAAGATACGCAGTATTTT. As protein: CASSDLGTGEDTQYF.

The chain carries TRBV6-5 and TRBJ2-1; TRBD1 aligns across 9 bases. Germline CDR1 MNHEY, CDR2 SVGAGI. The CDR3 spans 15 residues. V lost 5 bases to trimming and J lost 3 bases; unmatched junction nucleotides: 5. For the CDR3, the DNA is TGTGCCAGCAGTCAGACAGGGGGTCACTACAATGAGCAGTTCTTC. Its translation is CASSQTGGHYNEQFF.

This chain joins TRBV27 and TRBJ1-4; tentatively, D is TRBD1 (5 bases). V was trimmed by 3 bases and J by 8 bases, leaving 13 bases between them. Germline lookup yields CDR1 MNHEY and CDR2 SMNVEV (reference sequence). This CDR3 has 14 residues. CDR3 in DNA: TGTGCCAGCAGTTTTGCAGGGAAGGACGAAAAACTGTTTTTT. Protein sequence: CASSFAGKDEKLFF.

The chain combines TRBV5-6 with TRBJ1-2; 8 nucleotides agree with TRBD1. CDR1 SGHDT and CDR2 YYEEEE come from the germline V gene. The CDR3 sequence is 15 residues long. Trimming took 5 bases from V and 4 from J; bases not matched to a gene: 10. CDR3 nucleotide sequence: TGTGCCAGCAGAGAAGAAGGACAGGGTTTCTATGGCTACACCTTC. This sequence encodes CASREEGQGFYGYTF.

The gene calls are TRBV11-3 and TRBJ2-6, with D possibly matching TRBD1 (5 bases). Germline V gene lookup returns CDR1 SGHNT and CDR2 YENEEA. The CDR3 is 13 residues long. V was pared by 1 base and J by 8 bases, with 6 bases between. Here the CDR3 reads CASSLAGTNVLTF. The CDR3 region has the DNA TGTGCCAGCAGCTTAGCAGGGACCAACGTCCTGACTTTC. Full variable domain (rest looked up from reference TRBV11-3 and TRBJ2-6): EAGVVQSPRYKIIEKKQPVAFWCNPISGHNTLYWYLQNLGQGPELLIRYENEEAVDDSQLPKDRFSAERLKGVDSTLKIQPAELGDSAVYLCASSLAGTNVLTFGAGSRLTVL.

The chain uses TRBV5-1 and TRBJ2-7; TRBD1 is a possible D gene (5 bases). The CDR3 sequence is 14 residues long. V dropped 3 bases and J dropped 4 bases, with 14 bases sitting between them. The germline CDR1 and CDR2 sequences are SGHRS and YFSETQ. CDR3 sequence reads: CASSYYKTVYEQYF. The CDR3 DNA follows: TGCGCCAGCAGCTACTATAAGACAGTTTACGAGCAGTACTTC. The whole variable domain, remainder taken from reference TRBV5-1 and TRBJ2-7, is KAGVTQTPRYLIKTRGQQVTLSCSPISGHRSVSWYQQTPGQGLQFLFEYFSETQRNKGNFPGRFSGRQFSNSRSEMNVSTLELGDSALYLCASSYYKTVYEQYFGPGTRLTVT.